The clone carrying this TCR beta chain was counted only a few times. The data originate from a study of beta chain features in type 1 diabetes. Germline V CDR1 and CDR2: KGHSH, LQKENI. Trimming cost V 5 bases and J 3 bases, with 11 bases left between them. The CDR3 is 13 residues long. All of the isolated RNA was reverse transcribed, so expressed TCRB transcripts were sequenced. Sequencing was performed with immunoSEQ multiplex PCR; in TCRdb, only in-frame clones are kept and a portion is missing. The repertoire holds 200,000 to 250,000 clones, with over 12% as singletons. The chain uses TRBV18 and TRBJ2-7; no definite D call. The origin of this receptor is a woman aged 35 to 49 in good health. The sequencing sample was made of naive CD4+ T cells from blood. CDR3 residues: CASSSFQDYEQYF. As DNA, the CDR3 is TGTGCCAGCTCATCCTTTCAGGACTACGAGCAGTACTTC.